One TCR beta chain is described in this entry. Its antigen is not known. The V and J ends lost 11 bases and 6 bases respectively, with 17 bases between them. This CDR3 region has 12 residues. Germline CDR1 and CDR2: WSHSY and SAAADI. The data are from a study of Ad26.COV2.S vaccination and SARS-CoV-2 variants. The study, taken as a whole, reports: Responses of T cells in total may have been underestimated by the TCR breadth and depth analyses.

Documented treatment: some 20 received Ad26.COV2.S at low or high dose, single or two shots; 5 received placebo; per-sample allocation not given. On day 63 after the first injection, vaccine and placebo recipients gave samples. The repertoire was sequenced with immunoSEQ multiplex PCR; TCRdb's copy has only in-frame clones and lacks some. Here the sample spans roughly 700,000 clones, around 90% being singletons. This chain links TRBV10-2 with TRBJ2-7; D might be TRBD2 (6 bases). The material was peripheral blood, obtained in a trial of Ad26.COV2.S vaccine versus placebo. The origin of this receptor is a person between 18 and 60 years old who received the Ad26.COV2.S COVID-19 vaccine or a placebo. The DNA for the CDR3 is TGCGCCGTAATCGGGGGTCCGGGCGAGCAGTACTTC. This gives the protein CAVIGGPGEQYF.